A selection of T cell receptor beta chains follows, all from one sample in a study of vaccination effects on CD4 cells after COVID-19. Measured with immunoSEQ multiplex PCR; TCRdb has only the in-frame clones, and not every one. Of some 30,000 clones in the sample, approximately 76% were seen once. No antigen has been identified for these receptors. Sequencing used CD4+ T cells from PBMCs cultured with SARS-CoV-2 spike peptides, obtained before COVID-19 vaccination. These receptor sequences come from a human donor who received a COVID-19 vaccine. The CDR3 runs from the conserved cysteine through the conserved F or W. A D gene is named only where the DNA matches it firmly. Expanded clones get a size class; other rows say once, few or many, or leave the size out.

-	TRBV11-2	TRBJ2-6	-	CASSLDRGFSGANVLTF	TGTGCCAGCAGCTTAGATCGCGGGTTCTCTGGGGCCAACGTCCTGACTTTC
TRBD2	TRBV5-1	TRBJ2-3	-	CASSWTVAGGGTDTQYF	TGCGCCAGCAGCTGGACCGTAGCGGGGGGGGGAACAGATACGCAGTATTTT
TRBD2	TRBV28	TRBJ2-7	-	CASRDGTSGIYEQYF	TGTGCCAGCAGGGACGGGACTAGCGGGATCTACGAGCAGTACTTC
-	TRBV6-5	TRBJ1-3	-	CASSLGFFSGNTIYF	TGTGCCAGCAGTCTTGGGTTTTTCTCTGGAAACACCATATATTTT
-	TRBV20-1	TRBJ2-7	-	CSASPGIRSYEQYF	TGCAGTGCTAGTCCGGGTATTAGGTCCTACGAGCAGTACTTC
-	TRBV6-5	TRBJ1-5	-	CASRGSNQPQHF	TGTGCCAGCAGGGGAAGCAATCAGCCCCAGCATTTT
TRBD1	TRBV18	TRBJ1-1	-	CASSRRSPGGPGTEAFF	TGTGCCAGCTCACGAAGATCACCAGGGGGGCCGGGCACTGAAGCTTTCTTT
TRBD2	TRBV19	TRBJ2-1	-	CASRDSSGRAWEQFF	TGTGCCAGTAGGGACTCTAGCGGGAGGGCCTGGGAGCAGTTCTTC
-	TRBV27	TRBJ1-5	-	CASSLRREGRNQPQHF	TGTGCCAGCAGTTTACGCAGGGAAGGTCGCAATCAGCCCCAGCATTTT
-	TRBV15	TRBJ2-4	-	CATSRTGVLVGTKNIQYF	TGTGCCACCAGCAGAACTGGGGTGTTGGTGGGGACCAAAAACATTCAGTACTTC
-	TRBV18	TRBJ1-2	-	CASSPNKGGDTF	TGTGCCAGCTCACCAAACAAGGGTGGGGACACCTTC
-	TRBV18	TRBJ1-3	-	CASSPDRGKTGNTIYF	TGTGCCAGCTCTCCGGACAGAGGGAAAACGGGAAACACCATATATTTT
-	TRBV29-1	TRBJ2-2	few	CSADRPNTGELFF	TGCAGCGCCGACAGGCCGAACACCGGGGAGCTGTTTTTT
-	TRBV3-1/TRBV3-2	TRBJ1-2	-	CASSQPQGDGYTF	TGTGCCAGCAGCCAACCCCAAGGGGATGGCTACACCTTC
-	TRBV3-1/TRBV3-2	TRBJ1-3	-	CASSQGRGRNTIYF	TGTGCCAGCAGCCAAGGAAGAGGGAGGAACACCATATATTTT
-	TRBV6-5	TRBJ2-7	-	CASSERIGANEQYF	TGTGCCAGCAGCGAGAGGATCGGGGCCAACGAGCAGTACTTC
-	TRBV6-2/TRBV6-3	TRBJ2-7	-	CASSYLRSYEQYF	TGTGCCAGCAGTTACCTGCGGTCCTACGAGCAGTACTTC
TRBD2	TRBV7-2	TRBJ2-1	-	CASSLGLAGGLSYNEQFF	TGTGCCAGCAGCTTGGGGCTAGCGGGGGGCCTCTCCTACAATGAGCAGTTCTTC
-	TRBV7-8	TRBJ2-2	-	CASSSRWPNTGELFF	TGTGCCAGCAGCTCCAGGTGGCCGAACACCGGGGAGCTGTTTTTT
-	TRBV12-3/TRBV12-4	TRBJ2-2	-	CASSLGFPGELFF	TGTGCCAGCAGTTTAGGGTTCCCCGGGGAGCTGTTTTTT
-	TRBV11-2	TRBJ2-1	few	CASSFQPGLSYNEQFF	TGTGCCAGCAGCTTCCAACCGGGACTTTCCTACAATGAGCAGTTCTTC
-	TRBV6-5	TRBJ1-5	-	CASRGNSNQPQHF	TGTGCGAGCAGGGGAAATAGCAATCAGCCCCAGCATTTT
TRBD1	TRBV19	TRBJ2-7	-	CASSIETGPYEQYF	TGTGCCAGTAGTATAGAGACAGGGCCCTACGAGCAGTACTTC
-	TRBV9	TRBJ1-2	-	CASSVSQDSRHGYTF	TGTGCCAGCAGCGTAAGCCAGGACAGCCGACATGGCTACACCTTC
-	TRBV6-2/TRBV6-3	TRBJ2-7	-	CASSYLLYTGYSYEQYF	TGTGCCAGCAGTTACTTGCTGTACACAGGCTATTCCTACGAGCAGTACTTC
-	TRBV9	TRBJ1-2	few	CASSATGPRYGYTF	TGTGCCAGCAGCGCAACGGGACCGCGCTATGGCTACACCTTC
TRBD2	TRBV25-1	TRBJ2-7	-	CASSDVGLAGDEQYF	TGTGCCAGCAGTGACGTGGGACTAGCGGGGGACGAGCAGTACTTC
-	TRBV7-2	TRBJ2-4	-	CASSLDIERGHIQYF	TGTGCCAGCAGCTTAGACATTGAACGGGGACACATTCAGTACTTC
TRBD1	TRBV5-1	TRBJ2-7	-	CASKTSVNPGQGGYEQYF	TGCGCCAGTAAAACCTCTGTAAATCCGGGACAGGGGGGCTACGAGCAGTACTTC
TRBD1	TRBV7-9	TRBJ1-2	-	CASSRSDRGGYTF	TGTGCCAGCAGCCGCTCGGACAGGGGCGGCTACACCTTC
-	TRBV3-1/TRBV3-2	TRBJ2-7	few	CASSQVISGYEQYF	TGTGCCAGCAGCCAGGTCATCAGTGGCTACGAGCAGTACTTC
TRBD2	TRBV12-5	TRBJ2-7	few	CASGLVRRGLVPSYEQYF	TGTGCTAGTGGTTTGGTACGGCGGGGACTAGTCCCTTCCTACGAGCAGTACTTC
-	TRBV10-1	TRBJ2-5	-	CASSEYETQYF	TGCGCCAGCAGTGAGTACGAGACCCAGTACTTC
-	TRBV11-2	TRBJ2-3	-	CASSPNVVGDTQYF	TGTGCCAGCAGCCCGAACGTCGTGGGAGATACGCAGTATTTT
TRBD2	TRBV10-3	TRBJ2-7	-	CATDDGGLPSYEQYF	TGTGCCACCGACGACGGGGGACTACCCTCCTACGAGCAGTACTTC
-	TRBV29-1	TRBJ1-3	-	CSVEKASSGNTIYF	TGCAGCGTTGAAAAGGCCAGCTCTGGAAACACCATATATTTT
TRBD1	TRBV10-3	TRBJ2-1	-	CAISATQGADEQFF	TGTGCCATCAGTGCTACACAGGGGGCAGATGAGCAGTTCTTC
-	TRBV7-8	TRBJ2-7	-	CASSLGRVRTYEQYF	TGTGCCAGCAGCTTAGGTAGGGTCCGTACCTACGAGCAGTACTTC
TRBD1	TRBV14	TRBJ1-6	-	CASTWDRANSPLHF	TGTGCCAGCACGTGGGACAGGGCGAATTCACCCCTCCACTTT
-	TRBV11-2	TRBJ1-4	-	CASSLQVTNEKLFF	TGTGCCAGCAGCTTACAGGTCACTAATGAAAAACTGTTTTTT
-	TRBV7-2	TRBJ2-7	-	CASSPSEGDEQYF	TGTGCCAGCAGCCCGTCGGAGGGGGACGAGCAGTACTTC
TRBD2	TRBV4-1	TRBJ2-7	-	CASSQADLGLADYEQYF	TGCGCCAGCAGCCAAGCTGATCTGGGACTAGCGGATTACGAGCAGTACTTC
TRBD1	TRBV19	TRBJ2-5	-	CASSVLTGGGETQYF	TGTGCCAGTAGTGTCCTGACAGGGGGCGGAGAGACCCAGTACTTC
TRBD2	TRBV19	TRBJ2-1	-	CASSISRAGADPFF	TGTGCCAGTAGTATCTCACGGGCGGGAGCGGACCCATTCTTC
-	TRBV19	TRBJ2-3	-	CASSSAVTDTQYF	TGTGCCAGTAGTTCTGCCGTCACAGATACGCAGTATTTT
TRBD2	TRBV5-1	TRBJ2-7	-	CASSLGLAGGRYEQYF	TGCGCCAGCAGCTTAGGTTTAGCGGGGGGTCGCTACGAGCAGTACTTC
-	TRBV19	TRBJ1-2	-	CASSIRGNGYTF	TGTGCCAGTAGTATCCGAGGGAATGGCTACACCTTC
-	TRBV6-5	TRBJ2-3	-	CASTANFPSAYF	TGTGCCAGCACCGCGAACTTCCCTAGCGCCTATTTT
-	TRBV3-1/TRBV3-2	TRBJ2-2	-	CASSHRTGAFVGELFF	TGTGCCAGCAGCCATCGCACAGGAGCGTTTGTCGGGGAGCTGTTTTTT
TRBD1	TRBV28	TRBJ1-1	-	CASSTGGSNTEAFF	TGTGCCAGCAGTACAGGGGGGTCGAACACTGAAGCTTTCTTT
-	TRBV3-1/TRBV3-2	TRBJ1-1	few	CASSQGSLANTEAFF	TGTGCCAGCAGCCAAGGAAGTTTGGCGAACACTGAAGCTTTCTTT
-	TRBV4-1	TRBJ2-7	-	CASSPGWVDSYEQYF	TGCGCCAGCAGCCCCGGGTGGGTCGACTCCTACGAGCAGTACTTC
-	TRBV7-8	TRBJ1-1	once	CASSLVPGGRNTEAFF	TGTGCCAGCAGCTTAGTGCCTGGGGGGAGGAACACTGAAGCTTTCTTT
-	TRBV3-1/TRBV3-2	TRBJ1-2	-	CASRSLDYGYTF	TGTGCCAGCAGATCGCTCGACTATGGCTACACCTTC
-	TRBV5-1	TRBJ1-1	-	CASSLGQLITEAFF	TGCGCCAGCAGCTTGGGGCAACTAATCACTGAAGCTTTCTTT
-	TRBV7-2	TRBJ1-1	few	CASSLSGGLTEAFF	TGTGCCAGCAGCTTATCGGGGGGCCTGACTGAAGCTTTCTTT
TRBD1	TRBV18	TRBJ2-6	-	CASSPRRQGGGANVLTF	TGTGCCAGCTCACCAAGAAGACAGGGTGGTGGGGCCAACGTCCTGACTTTC
TRBD2	TRBV5-1	TRBJ2-1	once	CASSLGATSGGYNEQFF	TGCGCCAGCAGCTTGGGGGCGACTAGCGGGGGCTACAATGAGCAGTTCTTC
-	TRBV5-1	TRBJ2-4	-	CASSLADRAKNIQYF	TGCGCCAGCAGCTTGGCAGACCGAGCCAAAAACATTCAGTACTTC